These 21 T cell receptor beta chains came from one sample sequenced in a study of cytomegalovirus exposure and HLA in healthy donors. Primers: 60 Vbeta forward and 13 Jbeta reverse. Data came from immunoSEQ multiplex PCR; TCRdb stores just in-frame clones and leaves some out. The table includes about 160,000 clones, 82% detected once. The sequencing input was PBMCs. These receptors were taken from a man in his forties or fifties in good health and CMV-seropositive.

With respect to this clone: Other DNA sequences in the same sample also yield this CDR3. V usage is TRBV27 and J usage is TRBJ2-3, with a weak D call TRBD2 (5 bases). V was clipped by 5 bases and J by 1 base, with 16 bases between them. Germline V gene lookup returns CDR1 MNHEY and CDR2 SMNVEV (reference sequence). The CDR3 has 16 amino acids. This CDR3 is CASSPSGGGGTDTQYF. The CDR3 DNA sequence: TGTGCCAGCAGTCCCTCAGGAGGCGGTGGCACAGATACGCAGTATTTT.

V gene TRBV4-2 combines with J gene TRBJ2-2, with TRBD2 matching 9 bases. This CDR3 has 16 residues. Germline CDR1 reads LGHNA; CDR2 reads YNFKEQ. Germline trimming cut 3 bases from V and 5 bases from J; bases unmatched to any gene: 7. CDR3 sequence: CASSHPSGTGTGELFF. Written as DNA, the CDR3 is TGTGCCAGCAGCCATCCTAGCGGGACGGGGACCGGGGAGCTGTTTTTT.

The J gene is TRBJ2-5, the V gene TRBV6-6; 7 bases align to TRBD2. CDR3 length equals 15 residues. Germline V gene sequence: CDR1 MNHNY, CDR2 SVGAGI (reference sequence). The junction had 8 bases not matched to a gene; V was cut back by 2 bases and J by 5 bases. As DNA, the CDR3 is TGTGCCAGCAGTTACCCTGCGGGGGTTACGGAGACCCAGTACTTC. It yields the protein CASSYPAGVTETQYF.

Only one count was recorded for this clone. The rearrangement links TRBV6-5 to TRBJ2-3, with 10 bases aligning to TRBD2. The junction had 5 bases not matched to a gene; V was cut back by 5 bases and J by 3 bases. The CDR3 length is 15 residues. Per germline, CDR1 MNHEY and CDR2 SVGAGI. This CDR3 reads CASSPPSGGTDTQYF. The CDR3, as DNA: TGTGCCAGCAGTCCTCCTAGCGGGGGTACAGATACGCAGTATTTT.

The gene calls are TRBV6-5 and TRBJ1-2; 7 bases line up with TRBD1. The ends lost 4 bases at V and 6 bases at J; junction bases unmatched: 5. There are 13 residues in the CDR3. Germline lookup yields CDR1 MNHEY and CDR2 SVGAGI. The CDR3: CASSFRQGHGYTF. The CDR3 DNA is TGTGCCAGCAGTTTTCGACAGGGACATGGCTACACCTTC.

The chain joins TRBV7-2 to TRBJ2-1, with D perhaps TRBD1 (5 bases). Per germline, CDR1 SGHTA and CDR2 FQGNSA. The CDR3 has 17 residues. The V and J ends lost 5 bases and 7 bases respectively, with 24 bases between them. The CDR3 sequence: CASSTRVGLQPPNEQFF. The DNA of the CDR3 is TGTGCCAGCAGCACGCGCGTGGGGCTGCAACCCCCGAATGAGCAGTTCTTC. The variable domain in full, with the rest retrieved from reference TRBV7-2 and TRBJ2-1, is GAGVSQSPSNKVTEKGKDVELRCDPISGHTALYWYRQSLGQGLEFLIYFQGNSAPDKSGLPSDRFSAERTGGSVSTLTIQRTQQEDSAVYLCASSTRVGLQPPNEQFFGPGTRLTVL.

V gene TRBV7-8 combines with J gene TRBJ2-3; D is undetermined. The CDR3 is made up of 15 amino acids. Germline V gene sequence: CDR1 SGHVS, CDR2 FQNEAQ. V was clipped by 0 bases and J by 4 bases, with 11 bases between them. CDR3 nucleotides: TGTGCCAGCAGCTTAGCGTCATTGAGGCCAGATACGCAGTATTTT. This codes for CASSLASLRPDTQYF.

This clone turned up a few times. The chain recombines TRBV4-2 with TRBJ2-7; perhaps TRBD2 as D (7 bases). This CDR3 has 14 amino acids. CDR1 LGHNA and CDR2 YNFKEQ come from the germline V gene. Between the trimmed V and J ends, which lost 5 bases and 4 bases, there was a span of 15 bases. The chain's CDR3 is CASSLGGGGYEQYF. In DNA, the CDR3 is TGTGCCAGCAGCTTGGGGGGGGGCGGGTACGAGCAGTACTTC.

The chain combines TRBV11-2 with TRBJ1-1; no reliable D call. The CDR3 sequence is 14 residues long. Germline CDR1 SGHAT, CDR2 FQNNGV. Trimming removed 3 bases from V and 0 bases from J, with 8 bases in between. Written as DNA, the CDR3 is TGTGCCAGCAGCTTTCAGATTATGAACACTGAAGCTTTCTTT. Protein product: CASSFQIMNTEAFF.

The CDR3 sequence: CASSTTSGEKFGETQYF. Written as DNA, the CDR3 is TGTGCCAGTAGTACCACTAGCGGAGAAAAGTTTGGGGAGACCCAGTACTTC. The rearrangement joins TRBV19 to TRBJ2-5, with 8 bases identical to TRBD2. CDR1 LNHDA and CDR2 SQIVND come from the germline V gene (reference sequence). Trimming took 4 bases from V and 5 from J; bases not matched to a gene: 15. This CDR3 is built from 17 residues.

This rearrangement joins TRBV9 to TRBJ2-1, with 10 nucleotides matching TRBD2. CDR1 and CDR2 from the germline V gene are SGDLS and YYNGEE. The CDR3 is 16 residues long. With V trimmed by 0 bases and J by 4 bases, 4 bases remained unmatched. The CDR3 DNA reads TGTGCCAGCAGCGTAGGTTCACTAGCGGGGTACAATGAGCAGTTCTTC. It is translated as CASSVGSLAGYNEQFF.

The CDR3 DNA is TGTGCCAGCAGCTCCTTGGGAGGCAATCAGCCCCAGCATTTT. Its translation is CASSSLGGNQPQHF. The V gene is TRBV28, the J gene TRBJ1-5; D call uncertain. CDR1 MDHEN and CDR2 SYDVKM come from the germline V gene. V was trimmed by 6 bases and J by 2 bases, leaving 11 bases between them. The CDR3 covers 14 residues.

For the CDR3, the DNA is TGCGCCAGCAGCCGACTAGCGGGAGCCACAGATACGCAGTATTTT. This gives the protein CASSRLAGATDTQYF. The V and J genes are TRBV5-1 and TRBJ2-3; 12 bases match TRBD2. There are 15 residues in the CDR3. In germline, CDR1 is SGHRS, CDR2 YFSETQ. V was pared by 4 bases and J by 2 bases, with 2 bases of the junction left unmatched.

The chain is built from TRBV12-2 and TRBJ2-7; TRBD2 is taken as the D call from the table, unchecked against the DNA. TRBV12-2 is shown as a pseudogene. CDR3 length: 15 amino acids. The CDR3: CASRSKEVESYEQYF. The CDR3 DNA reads TGTGCAAGTCGCTCCAAGGAGGTGGAGTCCTACGAGCAGTACTTC.

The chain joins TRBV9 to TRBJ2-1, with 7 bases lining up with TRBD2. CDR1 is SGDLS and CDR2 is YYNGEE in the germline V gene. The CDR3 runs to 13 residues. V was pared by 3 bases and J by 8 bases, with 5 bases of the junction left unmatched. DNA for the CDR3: TGTGCCAGCAGCGCGGCCCGGGGGGATGAGCAGTTCTTC. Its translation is CASSAARGDEQFF.

The CDR3 sequence is CASSSFGGGAGQPQHF. CDR3 coding DNA: TGTGCCAGCAGTTCGTTTGGAGGGGGGGCTGGGCAGCCCCAGCATTTT. The rearrangement joins TRBV27 to TRBJ1-5, with D perhaps matching TRBD1 (6 bases). The CDR3 consists of 16 residues. The V gene lost 4 bases and the J gene lost 7 bases, with 20 bases spanning the gap. Germline V lookup: CDR1 MNHEY, CDR2 SMNVEV (reference sequence).

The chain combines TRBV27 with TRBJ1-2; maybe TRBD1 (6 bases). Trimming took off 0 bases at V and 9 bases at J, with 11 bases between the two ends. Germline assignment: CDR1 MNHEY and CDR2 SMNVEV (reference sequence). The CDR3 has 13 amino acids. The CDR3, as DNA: TGTGCCAGCAGTTTATCTGGACAGAAGAGCTACACCTTC. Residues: CASSLSGQKSYTF.

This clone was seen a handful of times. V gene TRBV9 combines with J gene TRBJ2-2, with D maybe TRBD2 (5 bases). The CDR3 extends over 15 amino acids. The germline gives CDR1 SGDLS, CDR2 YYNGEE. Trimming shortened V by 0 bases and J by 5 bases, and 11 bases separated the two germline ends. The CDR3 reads CASSVDGESTGELFF. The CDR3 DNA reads TGTGCCAGCAGCGTAGACGGGGAATCTACCGGGGAGCTGTTTTTT.

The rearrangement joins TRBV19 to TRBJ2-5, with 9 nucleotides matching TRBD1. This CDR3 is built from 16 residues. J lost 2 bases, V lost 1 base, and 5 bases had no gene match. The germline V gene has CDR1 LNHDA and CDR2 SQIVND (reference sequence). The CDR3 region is CASSIARTGEQETQYF. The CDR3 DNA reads TGTGCCAGTAGTATAGCGAGGACAGGGGAACAAGAGACCCAGTACTTC.

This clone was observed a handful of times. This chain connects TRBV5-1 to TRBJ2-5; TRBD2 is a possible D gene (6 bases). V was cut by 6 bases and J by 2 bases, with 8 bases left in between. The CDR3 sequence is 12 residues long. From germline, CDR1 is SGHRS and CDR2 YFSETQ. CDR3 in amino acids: CASNRGQETQYF. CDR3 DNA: TGCGCCAGCAACCGGGGGCAAGAGACCCAGTACTTC.

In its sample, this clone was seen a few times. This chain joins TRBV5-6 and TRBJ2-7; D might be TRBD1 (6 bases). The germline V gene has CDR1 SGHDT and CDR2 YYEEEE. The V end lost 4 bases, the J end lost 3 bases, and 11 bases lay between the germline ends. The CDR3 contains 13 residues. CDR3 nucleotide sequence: TGTGCCAGCAGCCCCAAGGACAGCTACGAGCAGTACTTC. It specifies CASSPKDSYEQYF.